This T cell receptor (beta chain) emerged from a study of shared clonotypes between healthy human individuals. This clone was counted many times. Germline CDR1 is SGHVS and CDR2 is FNYEAQ. The germline V and J ends were trimmed by 1 base and 0 bases, with 3 bases remaining between them. CDR3 length equals 14 residues. Repertoires were generated with immunoSEQ multiplex PCR, while TCRdb's copy carries only in-frame clones and drops some. The repertoire holds 300,000 or so clones, around two thirds seen once, with about a tenth in the top ten. The rearrangement joins TRBV7-6 to TRBJ1-4, with D unclear. The source is a man under 40 in good health. The sequenced material came from memory CD4+ T cells sorted from blood. Subset indicated: CD45RA-negative fraction. CDR3 DNA sequence: TGTGCCAGCAGCTTAGGGACAACTAATGAAAAACTGTTTTTT. Protein sequence: CASSLGTTNEKLFF.